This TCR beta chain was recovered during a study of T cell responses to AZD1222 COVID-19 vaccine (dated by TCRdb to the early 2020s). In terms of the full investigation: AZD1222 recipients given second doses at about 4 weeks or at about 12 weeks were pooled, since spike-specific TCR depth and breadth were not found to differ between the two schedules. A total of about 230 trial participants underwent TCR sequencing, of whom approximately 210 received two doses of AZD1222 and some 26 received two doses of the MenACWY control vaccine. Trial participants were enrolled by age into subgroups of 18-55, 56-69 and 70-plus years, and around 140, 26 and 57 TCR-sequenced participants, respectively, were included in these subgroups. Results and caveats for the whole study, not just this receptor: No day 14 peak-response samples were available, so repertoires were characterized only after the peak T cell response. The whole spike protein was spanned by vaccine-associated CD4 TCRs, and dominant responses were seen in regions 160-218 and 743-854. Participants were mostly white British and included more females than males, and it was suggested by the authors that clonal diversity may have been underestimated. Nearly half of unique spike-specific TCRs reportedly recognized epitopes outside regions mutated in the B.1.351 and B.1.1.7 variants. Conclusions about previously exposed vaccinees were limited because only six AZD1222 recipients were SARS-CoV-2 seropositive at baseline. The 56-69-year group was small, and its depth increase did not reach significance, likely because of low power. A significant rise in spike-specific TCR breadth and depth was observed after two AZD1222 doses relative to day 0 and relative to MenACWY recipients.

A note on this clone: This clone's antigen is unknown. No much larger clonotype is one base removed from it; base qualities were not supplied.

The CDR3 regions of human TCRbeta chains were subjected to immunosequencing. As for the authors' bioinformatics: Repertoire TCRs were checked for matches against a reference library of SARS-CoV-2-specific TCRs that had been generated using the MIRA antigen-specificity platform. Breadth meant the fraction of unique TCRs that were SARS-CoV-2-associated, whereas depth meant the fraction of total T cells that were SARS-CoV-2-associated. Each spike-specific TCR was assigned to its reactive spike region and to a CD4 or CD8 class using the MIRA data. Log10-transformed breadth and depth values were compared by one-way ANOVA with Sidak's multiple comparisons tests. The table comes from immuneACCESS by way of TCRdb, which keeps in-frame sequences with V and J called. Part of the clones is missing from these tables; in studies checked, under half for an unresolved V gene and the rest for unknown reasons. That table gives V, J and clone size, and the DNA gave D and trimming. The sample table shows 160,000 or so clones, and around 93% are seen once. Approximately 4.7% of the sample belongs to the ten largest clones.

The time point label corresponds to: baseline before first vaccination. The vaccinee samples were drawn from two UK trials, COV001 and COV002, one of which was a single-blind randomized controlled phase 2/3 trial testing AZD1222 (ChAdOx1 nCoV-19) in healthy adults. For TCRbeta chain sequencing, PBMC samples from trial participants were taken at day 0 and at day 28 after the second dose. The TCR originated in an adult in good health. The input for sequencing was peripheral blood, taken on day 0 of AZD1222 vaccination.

The CDR3 region reads CASSAPTTGSSYEQYF. The DNA is TGTGCCAGCAGTGCGCCGACGACAGGGTCCTCCTACGAGCAGTACTTC. The sequence joins TRBV28 to TRBJ2-7; the central 7 bases match TRBD1. Its CDR3 holds 16 amino acids, cysteine through phenylalanine. Just the 48-base CDR3 DNA is kept, in frame starting at base 1. Trimmed from V: 5 bases; trimmed from J: 0 bases; junction bases lacking a gene match: 10. In the germline V gene, CDR1 corresponds to MDHEN and CDR2 to SYDVKM.